The next 29 T cell receptor beta chains were all read from a single sample in a study of blood T cell repertoires in COVID-19. TCRdb's copy holds only in-frame clones and misses some; the assay was immunoSEQ multiplex PCR. The data contain tens of thousands of clones, around 80% of them singletons. The source material was peripheral blood. These receptor sequences come from a man aged 55 to 70 with acute or convalescent COVID-19.

The genes are TRBV28 and TRBJ1-2; 7 positions agree with TRBD1. Per the germline V gene, CDR1 is MDHEN and CDR2 is SYDVKM. The CDR3 has 14 amino acids. The J segment lost 7 bases and the V segment lost 3 bases, leaving 8 bases of the junction unmatched. The DNA for the CDR3 is TGTGCCAGCAGTTTTCCGCGACAGGGTGGTGGCTACACCTTC. It codes for CASSFPRQGGGYTF.

This clone was observed a single time. The chain couples TRBV27 to TRBJ1-1; 7 bases align to TRBD1. This CDR3 contains 14 residues. The germline CDR1 and CDR2 sequences are MNHEY and SMNVEV (reference sequence). Trimming cost V 5 bases and J 2 bases; bases outside gene matches: 5. The CDR3 spells CASSEDRVNTEAFF. CDR3 nucleotides: TGTGCCAGCAGTGAAGACAGGGTAAACACTGAAGCTTTCTTT.

This clone was counted between two and nine times. The chain links TRBV3-1 (or the pseudogene TRBV3-2) to TRBJ1-2; 9 bases are shared with TRBD1. V lost 4 bases and J lost 6; bases outside the gene matches: 12. The CDR3 extends over 16 amino acids. Germline V gene sequence: CDR1 LGHDT, CDR2 YNNKEL (reference sequence). CDR3 bases: TGTGCCAGCAGCCCGCGTGCCGGGACAGGGAACGATGGCTACACCTTC. It translates to CASSPRAGTGNDGYTF.

The rearrangement uses TRBV6-6 and TRBJ1-2; weak D call: TRBD1 (5 bases). In germline, CDR1 is MNHNY, CDR2 SVGAGI (reference sequence). The V gene lost 6 bases and the J gene lost 6 bases, with 17 bases spanning the gap. The CDR3 spans 14 residues. The CDR3 DNA follows: TGTGCCAGCAGATTCCGGCGCAGGGAGGATGGCTACACCTTC. It specifies CASRFRRREDGYTF.

The chain links TRBV3-1 (or the pseudogene TRBV3-2) to TRBJ1-5; no clear D. Per the germline V gene, CDR1 is LGHDT and CDR2 is YNNKEL (reference sequence). V gave up 4 bases and J gave up 9 bases, with 13 bases separating them. The CDR3 runs to 13 residues. The CDR3 reads CASSPREKGPQHF. The CDR3 DNA follows: TGTGCCAGCAGCCCACGGGAGAAAGGGCCCCAGCATTTT.

The V and J genes are TRBV5-1 and TRBJ2-2, with 7 bases aligning to TRBD1. J gave up 5 bases and V 0 bases, and 25 bases lay outside the gene matches. The CDR3 consists of 22 residues. Germline V gene lookup returns CDR1 SGHRS and CDR2 YFSETQ. The CDR3 reads CASSLDPGRGQGGAEITGELFF. The CDR3, as DNA: TGCGCCAGCAGCTTGGACCCCGGGCGAGGTCAAGGGGGCGCTGAAATAACCGGGGAGCTGTTTTTT.

The chain combines TRBV11-2 with TRBJ1-2; TRBD1 matches 7 bases. The CDR3 loop spans 15 amino acids. The germline gives CDR1 SGHAT, CDR2 FQNNGV. The V and J ends lost 5 bases and 5 bases, in that order; junction bases with no gene match: 11. For the CDR3, the DNA is TGTGCCAGCAGCGGTAACAGGGGCCTTCGGTATGGCTACACCTTC. It encodes CASSGNRGLRYGYTF.

This rearrangement joins TRBV3-1 (or the pseudogene TRBV3-2) to TRBJ2-1; TRBD2 agrees at 7 bases. Germline V gives CDR1 LGHDT, CDR2 YNNKEL (reference sequence). This CDR3 spans 16 amino acids. The junction had 11 bases not matched to a gene; V was cut back by 3 bases and J by 6 bases. This chain's CDR3 is CASSHALGPGGNEQFF. CDR3 coding DNA: TGTGCCAGCAGCCACGCTCTCGGTCCGGGAGGCAATGAGCAGTTCTTC.

This chain joins TRBV7-9 and TRBJ2-1, with a tentative D call TRBD2 (6 bases). The CDR3 runs 16 residues. CDR1 and CDR2 from the germline V gene are SEHNR and FQNEAQ (reference sequence). V was cut by 5 bases and J by 8 bases, with 22 bases left in between. CDR3 sequence (DNA): TGTGCCAGCAGCCAATACCGACCGGGGGTCCCATATGAGCAGTTCTTC. Amino acid sequence: CASSQYRPGVPYEQFF.

This chain uses TRBV28 with TRBJ2-1; 7 bases are a match to TRBD2. V dropped 2 bases and J dropped 9; count of bases not matched to a gene: 16. The CDR3 covers 17 residues. Germline V gives CDR1 MDHEN, CDR2 SYDVKM. The CDR3 loop reads CASSLKLGTKSRGEQFF. The CDR3, as DNA: TGTGCCAGCAGTTTAAAGCTTGGGACTAAGAGTAGGGGTGAGCAGTTCTTC.

The chain links TRBV11-1 to TRBJ1-6; the D gene is possibly TRBD1 (5 bases). Germline assignment: CDR1 SGHAT and CDR2 FQDESV (reference sequence). V shed 4 bases and J shed 9 bases, with 16 bases lying between them. This CDR3 spans 15 amino acids. This CDR3 is CASSSKSGGRSPLHF. The CDR3, as DNA: TGTGCCAGCAGCTCCAAGTCCGGGGGTCGTTCACCCCTCCACTTT.

The V and J genes are TRBV29-1 and TRBJ1-2; D is possibly TRBD1 (6 bases). Germline CDR1 and CDR2: SQVTM and ANQGSEA. CDR3 length equals 16 residues. The ends were cut back, 3 bases at V and 0 bases at J, with 17 bases in the middle. The CDR3 DNA reads TGCAGCGTTGATGGGGGCTATATCGGAGCTAACTATGGCTACACCTTC. Its protein is CSVDGGYIGANYGYTF.

The chain employs TRBV30 and TRBJ1-5, with D maybe TRBD1 (6 bases). The CDR3 length is 14 residues. Germline values: CDR1 GTSNPN, CDR2 SVGIG (reference sequence). The V end was cut by 4 bases, the J end by 1 base, with 11 bases between. The CDR3: CAWTRGQSNQPQHF. The CDR3 nucleotides are TGTGCCTGGACTCGAGGACAGAGCAATCAGCCCCAGCATTTT.

The rearrangement joins TRBV7-2 to TRBJ2-3, with TRBD2 matching over 8 bases. CDR1 and CDR2 from the germline V gene are SGHTA and FQGNSA. Trimming took 6 bases from V and 4 from J; bases not matched to a gene: 12. This CDR3 comprises 16 residues. The CDR3 loop is CASSLGSGVRSDTQYF. The CDR3 region has the DNA TGTGCCAGCAGTCTCGGTAGCGGGGTCCGGTCAGATACGCAGTATTTT.

CDR3 sequence: CASSQERGLASGTSGGGTGELFF. Written as DNA, the CDR3 is TGTGCCAGCAGCCAAGAGAGGGGGCTAGCCTCCGGGACTAGCGGGGGAGGAACCGGGGAGCTGTTTTTT. The chain uses TRBV3-1 (or the pseudogene TRBV3-2) and TRBJ2-2; 14 bases fit TRBD2. Germline loops: CDR1 LGHDT, CDR2 YNNKEL (reference sequence). CDR3 size: 23 residues. The junction had 20 bases not matched to a gene; V was cut back by 0 bases and J by 5 bases.

This rearrangement joins TRBV7-2 to TRBJ2-1; D gene unclear. This CDR3 has 14 residues. Germline CDR1 SGHTA, CDR2 FQGNSA. Trimming stripped 1 base from V and 10 bases from J, with 14 bases between. In nucleotides, the CDR3 is TGTGCCAGCAGCTTAGACCCGGAGATGAGGGAGCAGTTCTTC. It encodes CASSLDPEMREQFF. The variable domain in full, completed from reference TRBV7-2 and TRBJ2-1, reads GAGVSQSPSNKVTEKGKDVELRCDPISGHTALYWYRQSLGQGLEFLIYFQGNSAPDKSGLPSDRFSAERTGGSVSTLTIQRTQQEDSAVYLCASSLDPEMREQFFGPGTRLTVL.

This clone occurred a few times. This chain connects TRBV30 to TRBJ2-1; 8 bases are a match to TRBD2. The CDR3 is 15 amino acids. From germline, CDR1 is GTSNPN and CDR2 SVGIG (reference sequence). V lost 0 bases and J lost 7; bases outside the gene matches: 8. The CDR3 loop reads CAWSVPGSGENEQFF. The CDR3 region has the DNA TGTGCCTGGAGTGTACCGGGTAGCGGGGAAAATGAGCAGTTCTTC.

This chain connects TRBV5-1 to TRBJ1-5; D remains unclear. The germline gives CDR1 SGHRS, CDR2 YFSETQ. This CDR3 contains 14 residues. V was clipped by 4 bases and J by 0 bases, with 8 bases between them. CDR3 nucleotide sequence: TGCGCCAGCAGCGTAGACTTTAGCAATCAGCCCCAGCATTTT. Protein sequence: CASSVDFSNQPQHF.

The V gene is TRBV28, the J gene TRBJ1-6; 7 bases are shared with TRBD1. With 5 bases clipped from V and 8 bases from J, the junction kept 9 bases outside the gene matches. The CDR3 runs 15 residues. The germline V gene encodes CDR1 MDHEN and CDR2 SYDVKM. The CDR3 here is CASSRAGGGYSPLHF. The DNA for the CDR3 is TGTGCCAGCAGTCGGGCAGGGGGAGGATATTCACCCCTCCACTTT.

V is TRBV18 and J is TRBJ1-2; 8 bases agree with TRBD1. The CDR3 consists of 14 residues. Germline V gene sequence: CDR1 KGHSH, CDR2 LQKENI. The J segment lost 4 bases and the V segment lost 6 bases, leaving 7 bases of the junction unmatched. The CDR3 sequence is CASSQDRELYGYTF. The CDR3 region has the DNA TGTGCCAGCTCCCAGGACAGGGAACTCTATGGCTACACCTTC.

The chain uses TRBV5-1 and TRBJ1-6, with D possibly TRBD1 on 5 matching bases. The CDR3 has 15 amino acids. Germline values: CDR1 SGHRS, CDR2 YFSETQ. Trimming removed 1 base from V and 6 bases from J, with 11 bases in between. CDR3 in DNA: TGCGCCAGCAGCTTGAATAGGCAGGGTAATTCACCCCTCCACTTT. This sequence encodes CASSLNRQGNSPLHF.

The chain carries TRBV5-4 and TRBJ1-2; no clear D gene. Trimming took 0 bases from V and 2 from J, leaving 8 bases between them. Germline loops: CDR1 SGHNT, CDR2 YYREEE (reference sequence). This CDR3 has 14 residues. CDR3 residues: CASSLDVGNYGYTF. For the CDR3, the DNA is TGTGCCAGCAGCTTGGATGTCGGGAACTATGGCTACACCTTC.

This clone was seen only a few times. The rearrangement uses TRBV7-2 and TRBJ2-7; tentatively, D is TRBD2 (6 bases). Germline CDR1 is SGHTA and CDR2 is FQGNSA. CDR3 length: 15 amino acids. V was cut by 3 bases and J by 3 bases, with 15 bases left in between. CDR3 nucleotide sequence: TGTGCCAGCAGCTTTCCCGGGAGATTCCACTACGAGCAGTACTTC. Translated, it gives CASSFPGRFHYEQYF.

This clone was detected once. V is TRBV7-9 and J is TRBJ2-1; a possible D gene is TRBD1 (6 bases). Germline values: CDR1 SEHNR, CDR2 FQNEAQ (reference sequence). The V end was cut by 0 bases, the J end by 8 bases, with 14 bases between. The CDR3 contains 15 residues. This CDR3 is CASSLAGGKVYEQFF. The CDR3 nucleotides are TGTGCCAGCAGCTTAGCAGGGGGTAAAGTATATGAGCAGTTCTTC.

The chain combines TRBV4-3 with TRBJ2-3; 13 positions agree with TRBD2. This CDR3 comprises 19 residues. The V segment lost 0 bases and the J segment 4 bases; nucleotides outside the gene matches: 10. Germline V gene sequence: CDR1 LGHNA, CDR2 YSLEER. The CDR3 region is CASSQDYPTSGGAPDTQYF. CDR3 DNA: TGCGCCAGCAGCCAAGATTACCCCACTAGCGGGGGGGCCCCAGATACGCAGTATTTT.

The J gene is TRBJ1-4, the V gene TRBV19; a possible D gene is TRBD1 (5 bases). The germline V and J ends were trimmed by 0 bases and 10 bases, with 15 bases remaining between them. The CDR3 runs to 15 residues. Germline V gives CDR1 LNHDA, CDR2 SQIVND (reference sequence). The DNA for the CDR3 is TGTGCCAGTAGTATAGATGGGACCAACGGGGGAAAACTGTTTTTT. This translates into CASSIDGTNGGKLFF.

This chain connects TRBV2 to TRBJ2-4; D possibly corresponds to TRBD1 (5 bases). The length of the CDR3 is 14 residues. Germline V gene sequence: CDR1 SNHLY, CDR2 FYNNEI. V lost 6 bases and J lost 0, with 9 bases in between. CDR3 amino acids: CASRTDLAKNIQYF. The CDR3 nucleotides read TGTGCCAGCAGGACAGATCTAGCCAAAAACATTCAGTACTTC.

This clone was seen only a few times. The chain recombines TRBV7-2 with TRBJ1-6, with 8 bases that match TRBD1. The J segment lost 10 bases and the V segment lost 1 base, leaving 3 bases of the junction unmatched. The germline V gene encodes CDR1 SGHTA and CDR2 FQGNSA. This CDR3 comprises 14 residues. CDR3 bases: TGTGCCAGCAGCTTAGAGTCAGGGGGCTCACCCCTCCACTTT. It codes for CASSLESGGSPLHF. Together with reference TRBV7-2 and TRBJ1-6, the CDR3 gives the full variable domain: GAGVSQSPSNKVTEKGKDVELRCDPISGHTALYWYRQSLGQGLEFLIYFQGNSAPDKSGLPSDRFSAERTGGSVSTLTIQRTQQEDSAVYLCASSLESGGSPLHFGNGTRLTVT.

The chain carries TRBV19 and TRBJ1-1; TRBD1 agrees at 10 bases. In germline, CDR1 is LNHDA, CDR2 SQIVND (reference sequence). V trimming: 3 bases; J trimming: 1 base; junction bases outside the gene matches: 2. The CDR3 has 15 residues. CDR3 amino acids: CASSIRTGGNTEAFF. The CDR3 region has the DNA TGTGCCAGTAGTATCCGGACAGGGGGGAACACTGAAGCTTTCTTT.